This T cell receptor beta chain was sequenced during a study of graft-versus-host responses after intestinal transplantation. On the study more broadly: After anti-thymocyte globulin induction, recipients took tacrolimus and steroids for approximately three years.

CDR1 and CDR2 (germline): SGDLS, YYNGEE. This CDR3 region has 14 residues. V was shortened by 4 bases and J by 3 bases, with 12 bases between the two germline ends. Libraries were prepared by immunoSEQ multiplex PCR; TCRdb keeps only in-frame clonotypes and omits some of them. The sample holds some 38,000 clones, 93% seen once. With respect to this clone: Antigen specificity is unknown.

This specimen consisted of unstimulated CD8+ T cells sorted from spleen or lymph node cells, obtained before transplant. The chain links TRBV9 to TRBJ2-3; D is undetermined. This TCR derives from a human donor who was the organ donor for an intestinal transplant. The CDR3 protein is CASSPTHGTDTQYF. The DNA of the CDR3 is TGTGCCAGCAGCCCTACCCACGGGACAGATACGCAGTATTTT.